Reported below is one T cell receptor beta chain. The data stem from a study of blood T cell repertoires in COVID-19. Study information: Samples representing acute and convalescent COVID-19 were sourced from the United States, Italy and Spain. PBMCs, B-cell-depleted T cells, or T cells were the source of the cDNA or gDNA that made up the material.

The authors' processing: Reference gene primer amplification yielded estimated nucleated cell counts. Repertoires were generated with immunoSEQ multiplex PCR, while TCRdb's copy carries only in-frame clones and drops some. Clonal size and the V and J genes are those of that table, whereas D and trimming came from the DNA. The sample has 55,000 to 65,000 clones, approximately 91% seen once. The TCR comes from a human donor in a cohort sampled during active COVID-19. Sequencing input: peripheral blood.

The CDR3 bases are TGTGCCAGCAGCTTGACTAGCGGAGGGGCCTACGAGCAGTACTTC. Protein sequence: CASSLTSGGAYEQYF. The J gene is TRBJ2-7, the V gene TRBV5-4; 8 bases are shared with TRBD2. V was clipped by 1 base and J by 2 bases; unmatched bases: 5. The CDR3 runs to 15 residues. The germline V gene has CDR1 SGHNT and CDR2 YYREEE (reference sequence).